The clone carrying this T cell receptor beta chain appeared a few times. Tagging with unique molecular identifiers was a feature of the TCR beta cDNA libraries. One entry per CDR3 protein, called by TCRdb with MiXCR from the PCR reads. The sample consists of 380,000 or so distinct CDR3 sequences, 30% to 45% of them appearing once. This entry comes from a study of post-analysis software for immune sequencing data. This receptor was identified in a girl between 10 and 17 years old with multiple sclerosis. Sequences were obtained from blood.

The CDR3 DNA reads as TGCAGTGCTACCCGAGGGGGACGTGCCTGGGGCTACACCTTC. This sequence encodes CSATRGGRAWGYTF. This rearrangement joins TRBV20-1 to TRBJ1-2, with D possibly matching TRBD1 (6 bases). V was trimmed by 4 bases and J by 8 bases, leaving 20 bases between them. In germline, CDR1 is DFQATT, CDR2 SNEGSKA (reference sequence). The CDR3 is made up of 14 amino acids.